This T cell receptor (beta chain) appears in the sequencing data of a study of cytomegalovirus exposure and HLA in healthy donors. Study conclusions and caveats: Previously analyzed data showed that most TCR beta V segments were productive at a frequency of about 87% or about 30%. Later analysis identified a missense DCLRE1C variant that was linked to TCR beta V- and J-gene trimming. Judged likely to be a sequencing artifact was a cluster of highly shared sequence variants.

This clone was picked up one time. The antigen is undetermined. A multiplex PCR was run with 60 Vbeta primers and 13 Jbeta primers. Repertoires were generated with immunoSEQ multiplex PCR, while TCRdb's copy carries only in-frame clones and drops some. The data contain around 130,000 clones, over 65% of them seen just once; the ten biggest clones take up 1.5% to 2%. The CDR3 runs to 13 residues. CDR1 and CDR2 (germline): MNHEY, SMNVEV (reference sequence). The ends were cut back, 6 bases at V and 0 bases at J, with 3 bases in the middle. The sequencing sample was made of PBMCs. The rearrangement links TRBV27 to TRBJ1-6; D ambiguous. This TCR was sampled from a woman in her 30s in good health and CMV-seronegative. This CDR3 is CASRLSYNSPLHF. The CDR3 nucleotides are TGTGCCAGCAGACTCTCCTATAATTCACCCCTCCACTTT.